This TCR beta chain was obtained from a study of radiation and T cells in renal cell carcinoma. Time point given: blood 4 weeks post-SBRT, at nephrectomy. Treatment described: 15 Gy SBRT to primary tumor, nephrectomy 4 weeks later. Whole-study results and caveats: In blood, top tumor clones expanded by 2 weeks, shrinking by 4.

Note on this clone: Its antigen is not identified.

TCRdb's table, derived via immunoSEQ multiplex PCR, lists solely in-frame clones and lacks some. The sample records over 90,000 clones, approximately 80% being singletons. This specimen was blood, taken from a patient whose treatment included radiotherapy and nephrectomy. The clonotype comes from a man aged 55 to 69 with renal cell carcinoma.

CDR3 loop: CASSRDSRELFF. The CDR3 bases are TGTGCCAGCAGCCGAGACTCCCGGGAGCTGTTTTTT. The chain combines TRBV4-2 with TRBJ2-2; D unclear. Trimming shortened V by 4 bases and J by 9 bases, and 9 bases separated the two germline ends. This CDR3 contains 12 residues. CDR1 and CDR2 (germline): LGHNA, YNFKEQ.